Following are 23 T cell receptor beta chains from one sample sequenced in a study of beta chain features in type 1 diabetes. Expressed TCRB transcripts were sequenced because the entire RNA isolate underwent reverse transcription. Sequencing used immunoSEQ multiplex PCR; TCRdb keeps in-frame clones, though not all of them. Of nearly 250,000 clones listed, roughly an eighth are singletons. Sample: naive CD4+ T cells from blood. Receptors were obtained from a woman between 40 and 55 years old in good health.

This clone was recorded at least ten times. V is TRBV23-1 and J is TRBJ2-5; 10 bases line up with TRBD2. TRBV23-1 is an ORF; its function is uncertain. V shed 0 bases, J shed 4 bases, and the junction held 2 bases outside the gene matches. The CDR3 runs to 15 residues. The CDR3 region is CASSQSPSGGETQYF. CDR3 nucleotides: TGCGCCAGCAGTCAATCGCCTAGCGGGGGAGAGACCCAGTACTTC.

The V call is TRBV18, the J call TRBJ2-3, with D hard to call. There are 14 residues in the CDR3. Germline CDR1 is KGHSH and CDR2 is LQKENI. The V end was cut by 5 bases, the J end by 1 base, with 10 bases between. CDR3 amino acids: CASSVTPGTDTQYF. The DNA of the CDR3 is TGTGCCAGCTCAGTGACACCCGGCACAGATACGCAGTATTTT. The whole variable domain, remainder taken from reference TRBV18 and TRBJ2-3, is NAGVMQNPRHLVRRRGQEARLRCSPMKGHSHVYWYRQLPEEGLKFMVYLQKENIIDESGMPKERFSAEFPKEGPSILRIQQVVRGDSAAYFCASSVTPGTDTQYFGPGTRLTVL.

V usage is TRBV7-2 and J usage is TRBJ2-7, with a tentative D call TRBD1 (5 bases). This CDR3 is 12 amino acids long. Trimming took 2 bases from V and 7 from J, leaving 9 bases between them. In germline, CDR1 is SGHTA, CDR2 FQGNSA. This CDR3 is CASSLKGIEQYF. The CDR3 coding sequence is TGTGCCAGCAGCTTAAAGGGGATTGAGCAGTACTTC.

This clone was counted a few times. The chain employs TRBV6-5 and TRBJ1-1, with D possibly TRBD1 on 6 matching bases. With 7 bases removed from V and 1 base from J, the gap between germline ends came to 10 bases. CDR1 is MNHEY and CDR2 is SVGAGI in the germline V gene. This CDR3 has 13 amino acids. Here the CDR3 DNA reads TGTGCCAGCAACCTACAGGGGAACACTGAAGCTTTCTTT. Translation: CASNLQGNTEAFF.

This clone showed up just a few times. The chain links TRBV5-1 to TRBJ1-6; D possibly corresponds to TRBD1 (6 bases). Trimming removed 1 base at V and 6 bases at J, with 11 bases between. The germline V gene has CDR1 SGHRS and CDR2 YFSETQ. The CDR3 sequence is 15 residues long. CDR3 nucleotide sequence: TGCGCCAGCAGCTTGACACAGGGAGTTAATTCACCCCTCCACTTT. Protein product: CASSLTQGVNSPLHF. Using reference TRBV5-1 and TRBJ1-6 for the parts outside the CDR3, the full variable domain is KAGVTQTPRYLIKTRGQQVTLSCSPISGHRSVSWYQQTPGQGLQFLFEYFSETQRNKGNFPGRFSGRQFSNSRSEMNVSTLELGDSALYLCASSLTQGVNSPLHFGNGTRLTVT.

This chain uses TRBV29-1 with TRBJ1-6, with 8 nucleotides matching TRBD1. Trimming removed 7 bases from V and 6 bases from J; junction bases left unmatched: 2. This CDR3 comprises 12 residues. CDR1 and CDR2 (germline): SQVTM, ANQGSEA. The CDR3 protein is CSGGTGNSPLHF. For the CDR3, the DNA is TGCAGCGGGGGGACAGGTAATTCACCCCTCCACTTT.

There are a few counts of this clone. The V and J genes are TRBV21-1 and TRBJ2-1; TRBD2, the table's D call, was not compared with the DNA. TRBV21-1 is a listed pseudogene. The CDR3 is 17 amino acids. The DNA for the CDR3 is TGTGCCAGCATTGAATTACTAGCAGTCCCACCCTACAATGAGCAGTTCTTC. Its translation is CASIELLAVPPYNEQFF.

The gene calls are TRBV2 and TRBJ2-5, with TRBD2 matching over 8 bases. The V gene's germline CDR1 is SNHLY and CDR2 FYNNEI. This CDR3 comprises 16 residues. After removal of 6 bases from V and 5 bases from J, the junction contained 14 bases not matched to a gene. CDR3 sequence reads: CASRRDPSGRGETQYF. Here the CDR3 DNA reads TGTGCCAGCAGGAGGGACCCTAGCGGGCGTGGTGAGACCCAGTACTTC.

The J gene is TRBJ2-3, the V gene TRBV5-1; 9 nucleotides match TRBD1. The CDR3 runs to 15 residues. Trimming took 0 bases from V and 3 from J; bases not matched to a gene: 2. Germline V gene lookup returns CDR1 SGHRS and CDR2 YFSETQ. The CDR3 here is CASSLEDRGTDTQYF. In DNA form, the CDR3 reads TGCGCCAGCAGCTTGGAGGACAGGGGTACAGATACGCAGTATTTT.

The sample holds a few counts of this clone. The rearrangement uses TRBV7-9 and TRBJ1-4; 7 nucleotides agree with TRBD1. The germline CDR1 and CDR2 sequences are SEHNR and FQNEAQ (reference sequence). The CDR3 loop spans 15 amino acids. V shed 5 bases, J shed 1 base, and the junction held 4 bases outside the gene matches. CDR3 protein: CASSTRQGTNEKLFF. For the CDR3, the DNA is TGTGCCAGCAGCACCCGACAGGGAACTAATGAAAAACTGTTTTTT. Full variable domain (missing parts from reference TRBV7-9 and TRBJ1-4): DTGVSQNPRHKITKRGQNVTFRCDPISEHNRLYWYRQTLGQGPEFLTYFQNEAQLEKSRLLSDRFSAERPKGSFSTLEIQRTEQGDSAMYLCASSTRQGTNEKLFFGSGTQLSVL.

To note about this clone: Additional DNA sequences in this sample encode the identical CDR3. This rearrangement joins TRBV5-1 to TRBJ2-1, with 9 bases identical to TRBD2. J gave up 5 bases and V 4 bases, and 7 bases lay outside the gene matches. Germline loops: CDR1 SGHRS, CDR2 YFSETQ. CDR3 length: 15 amino acids. The CDR3 sequence is CASSTSGGSHNEQFF. CDR3 DNA sequence: TGCGCCAGCAGCACCAGCGGGGGGTCCCACAATGAGCAGTTCTTC. Full variable domain (missing parts from reference TRBV5-1 and TRBJ2-1): KAGVTQTPRYLIKTRGQQVTLSCSPISGHRSVSWYQQTPGQGLQFLFEYFSETQRNKGNFPGRFSGRQFSNSRSEMNVSTLELGDSALYLCASSTSGGSHNEQFFGPGTRLTVL.

In nucleotides, the CDR3 is TGTGCCAGCAGCTCCTGGAGGGGTGCAACTAATGAAAAACTGTTTTTT. It encodes CASSSWRGATNEKLFF. V and J are TRBV14 and TRBJ1-4; perhaps TRBD1 as D (5 bases). Trimming shortened V by 5 bases and J by 0 bases, and 13 bases separated the two germline ends. The CDR3 runs 16 residues. The germline CDR1 and CDR2 sequences are SGHDN and FVKESK.

This clone came up a few times. The chain is built from TRBV9 and TRBJ2-1; maybe TRBD2 (6 bases). Germline V gene data show CDR1 as SGDLS and CDR2 as YYNGEE. The V and J ends lost 1 base and 7 bases respectively, with 15 bases between them. This CDR3 has 15 residues. CDR3 sequence reads: CASSVPGTVSNEQFF. The DNA of the CDR3 is TGTGCCAGCAGCGTACCCGGGACTGTCTCTAATGAGCAGTTCTTC.

This clone was counted only a few times. The J gene is TRBJ1-3, the V gene TRBV7-2; 7 bases agree with TRBD1. Looked up from germline, CDR1 is SGHTA and CDR2 is FQGNSA. V shed 1 base and J 8 bases; nucleotides not matched to a gene: 8. CDR3 size: 15 residues. In DNA, the CDR3 is TGTGCCAGCAGCTTAGACAGGGGCCTACGAGACACCATATATTTT. Its translation: CASSLDRGLRDTIYF.

This chain joins TRBV2 and TRBJ2-7, with D perhaps matching TRBD2 (6 bases). The germline gives CDR1 SNHLY, CDR2 FYNNEI. The CDR3 totals 14 residues. The ends were cut back, 7 bases at V and 3 bases at J, with 16 bases in the middle. The CDR3 protein is CASTEGTWHYEQYF. The CDR3 region has the DNA TGTGCCAGCACCGAGGGGACTTGGCACTACGAGCAGTACTTC.

V and J are TRBV15 and TRBJ2-1; 11 positions agree with TRBD2. The CDR3 totals 15 residues. The V segment lost 0 bases and the J segment 10 bases; nucleotides outside the gene matches: 5. Germline CDR1 and CDR2: LNHNV and YYDKDF (reference sequence). The DNA of the CDR3 is TGTGCCACCAGCAGAGATAGCGGGGGGGGCGTCGAGCAGTTCTTC. As protein: CATSRDSGGGVEQFF.

This clone was seen more than once but under ten times. This chain joins TRBV2 and TRBJ1-1; a weak D match, TRBD1 (6 bases). Germline CDR1 and CDR2: SNHLY and FYNNEI. Trimming removed 5 bases from V and 5 bases from J, with 12 bases in between. The CDR3 consists of 13 residues. CDR3 in amino acids: CASSYREGTEAFF. The CDR3 DNA is TGTGCCAGCAGTTACAGGGAAGGGACTGAAGCTTTCTTT.

Details on this clone: Other DNA sequences within the sample encode an identical CDR3. In DNA, the CDR3 is TGTGCCAGCAGCGTAGGAACTAGCGGGGGGGCCGGAGAGACCCAGTACTTC. Protein: CASSVGTSGGAGETQYF. The chain has TRBV9 and TRBJ2-5, with TRBD2 matching over 13 bases. The CDR3 extends over 17 amino acids. Per the germline V gene, CDR1 is SGDLS and CDR2 is YYNGEE. J gave up 4 bases and V 0 bases, and 6 bases lay outside the gene matches.

The J gene is TRBJ2-1, the V gene TRBV5-1, with 12 bases lining up with TRBD2. The J segment lost 7 bases and the V segment lost 4 bases, leaving 6 bases of the junction unmatched. Germline CDR1 is SGHRS and CDR2 is YFSETQ. This CDR3 contains 15 residues. Here the CDR3 DNA reads TGCGCCAGCAGCCACCGGACTAGCGGGGCTAATGAGCAGTTCTTC. Protein sequence: CASSHRTSGANEQFF.

In DNA form, the CDR3 reads TGTGCCAGCAGCGCGACAGGGAACACTGAAGCTTTCTTT. This codes for CASSATGNTEAFF. The chain combines TRBV6-4 with TRBJ1-1; D possibly corresponds to TRBD1 (6 bases). CDR3 size: 13 residues. V was cut by 6 bases and J by 1 base, with 9 bases left in between. The germline V gene has CDR1 MRHNA and CDR2 SNTAGT.

This clone occurred a few times. The chain joins TRBV7-2 to TRBJ2-5; D ambiguous. This CDR3 has 15 amino acids. Germline V gene sequence: CDR1 SGHTA, CDR2 FQGNSA. Trimming removed 3 bases from V and 2 bases from J, with 13 bases in between. For the CDR3, the DNA is TGTGCCAGCAGCTTCACCGGTCCCGTACAAGAGACCCAGTACTTC. Protein sequence: CASSFTGPVQETQYF.

This clone was seen a few times. The genes are TRBV4-1 and TRBJ1-2; 10 bases are shared with TRBD1. Germline V CDR1 and CDR2: MGHRA, YSYEKL. The CDR3 contains 16 residues. The V and J ends lost 1 base and 2 bases, in that order; junction bases with no gene match: 4. The CDR3 here is CASSQAGQGGNYGYTF. The CDR3 DNA sequence: TGCGCCAGCAGCCAAGCTGGACAGGGGGGGAACTATGGCTACACCTTC.

This clone was seen only a few times. V usage is TRBV7-9 and J usage is TRBJ1-2; weak D call: TRBD1 (5 bases). The V end lost 6 bases, the J end lost 10 bases, and 21 bases lay between the germline ends. Per the germline V gene, CDR1 is SEHNR and CDR2 is FQNEAQ (reference sequence). CDR3 length equals 14 residues. Here the CDR3 reads CASSPPGARTTYTF. The CDR3 DNA reads as TGTGCCAGCAGTCCCCCGGGCGCACGGACAACCTACACCTTC.